The table lists the clone carrying this T cell receptor beta chain with many counts. The source of the sample is a study of neurological immune-mediated disorders. CDR1 is MGHDK and CDR2 is SYGVNS in the germline V gene. Trimming removed 5 bases from V and 7 bases from J; junction bases left unmatched: 5. The CDR3 has 14 amino acids. Using its own MiXCR run on the 5' RACE reads, TCRdb lists one record per CDR3 protein. The sample has about 25,000 distinct CDR3 sequences, 3.3% seen once. The receptor's source is a woman in her thirties with multiple sclerosis. The chain joins TRBV25-1 to TRBJ1-4, with 9 bases matching TRBD1. Sequenced material: PBMCs. CDR3 nucleotide sequence: TGTGCCAGCAGTACCGGGACAGGGCTTGAAAAACTGTTTTTT. This encodes CASSTGTGLEKLFF. The full variable domain, rest sourced from reference TRBV25-1 and TRBJ1-4, is EADIYQTPRYLVIGTGKKITLECSQTMGHDKMYWYQQDPGMELHLIHYSYGVNSTEKGDLSSESTVSRIRTEHFPLTLESARPSHTSQYLCASSTGTGLEKLFFGSGTQLSVL.